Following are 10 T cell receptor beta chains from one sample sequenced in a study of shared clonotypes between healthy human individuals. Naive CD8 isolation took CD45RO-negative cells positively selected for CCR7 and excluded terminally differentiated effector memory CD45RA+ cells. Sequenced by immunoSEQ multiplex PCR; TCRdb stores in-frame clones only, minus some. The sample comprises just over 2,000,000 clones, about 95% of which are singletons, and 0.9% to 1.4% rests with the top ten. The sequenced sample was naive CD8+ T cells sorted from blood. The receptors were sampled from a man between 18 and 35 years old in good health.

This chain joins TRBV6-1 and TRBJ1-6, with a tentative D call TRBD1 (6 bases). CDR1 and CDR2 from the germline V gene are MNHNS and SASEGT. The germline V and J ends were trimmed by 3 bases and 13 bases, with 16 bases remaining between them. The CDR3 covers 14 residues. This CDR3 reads CASSDRRGADPLHF. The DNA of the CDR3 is TGTGCCAGCAGTGATCGGAGGGGGGCTGATCCCCTCCACTTT.

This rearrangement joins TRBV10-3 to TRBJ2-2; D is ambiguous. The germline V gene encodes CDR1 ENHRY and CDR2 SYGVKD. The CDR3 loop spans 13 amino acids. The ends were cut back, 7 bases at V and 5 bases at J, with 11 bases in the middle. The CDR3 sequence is CAIKASYTGELFF. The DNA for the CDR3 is TGTGCCATCAAGGCTTCATATACCGGGGAGCTGTTTTTT.

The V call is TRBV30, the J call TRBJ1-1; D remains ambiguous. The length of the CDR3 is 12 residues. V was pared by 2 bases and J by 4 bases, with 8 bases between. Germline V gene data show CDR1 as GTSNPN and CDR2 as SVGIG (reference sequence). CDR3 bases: TGTGCCTGGAGTACGACAACCACTGAAGCTTTCTTT. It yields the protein CAWSTTTTEAFF.

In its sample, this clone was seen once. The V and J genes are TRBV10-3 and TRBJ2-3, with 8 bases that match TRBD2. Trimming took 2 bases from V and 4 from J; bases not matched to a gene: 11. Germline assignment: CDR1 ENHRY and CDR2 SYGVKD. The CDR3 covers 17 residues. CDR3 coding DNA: TGTGCCATCAGTGAGAAATCGAGCGGGAGCGGGGCAGATACGCAGTATTTT. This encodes CAISEKSSGSGADTQYF.

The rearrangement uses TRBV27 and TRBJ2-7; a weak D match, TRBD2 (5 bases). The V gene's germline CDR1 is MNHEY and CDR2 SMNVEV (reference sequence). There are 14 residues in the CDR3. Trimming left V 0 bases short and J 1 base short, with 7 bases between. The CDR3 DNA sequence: TGTGCCAGCAGTTTATCGAGGGAATCCTACGAGCAGTACTTC. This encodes CASSLSRESYEQYF.

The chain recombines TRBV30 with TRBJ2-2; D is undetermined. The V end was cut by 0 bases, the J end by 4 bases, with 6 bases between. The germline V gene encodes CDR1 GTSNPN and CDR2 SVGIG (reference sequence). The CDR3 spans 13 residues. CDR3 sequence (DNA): TGTGCCTGGAGTGTAGTTAGCACCGGGGAGCTGTTTTTT. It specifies CAWSVVSTGELFF.

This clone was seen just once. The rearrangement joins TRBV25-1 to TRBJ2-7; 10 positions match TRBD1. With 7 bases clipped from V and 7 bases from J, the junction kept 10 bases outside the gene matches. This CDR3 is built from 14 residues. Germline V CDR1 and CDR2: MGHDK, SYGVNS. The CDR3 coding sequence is TGTGCCAGCACCTCCGGGACAGGGGTCCGGGAGCAGTACTTC. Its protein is CASTSGTGVREQYF.

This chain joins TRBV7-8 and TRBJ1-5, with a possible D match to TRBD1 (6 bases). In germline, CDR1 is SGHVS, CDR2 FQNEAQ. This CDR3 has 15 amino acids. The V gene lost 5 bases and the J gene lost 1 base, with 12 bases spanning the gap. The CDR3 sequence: CASSPGVVSNQPQHF. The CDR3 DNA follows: TGTGCCAGCAGCCCAGGGGTAGTGAGCAATCAGCCCCAGCATTTT.

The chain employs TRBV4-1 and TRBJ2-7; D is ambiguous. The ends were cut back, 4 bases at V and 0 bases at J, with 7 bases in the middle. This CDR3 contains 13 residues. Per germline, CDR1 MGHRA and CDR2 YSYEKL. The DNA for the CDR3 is TGCGCCAGCAGCCCCTGGGACTCCTACGAGCAGTACTTC. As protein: CASSPWDSYEQYF.

The CDR3 DNA follows: TGTGCCAGCAGTGAGGGGGCCGGGCTGTTTTTT. Translating it yields CASSEGAGLFF. V and J are TRBV2 and TRBJ2-2, with D possibly being TRBD1 (6 bases). This CDR3 spans 11 amino acids. Trimming removed 3 bases from V and 13 bases from J, with 9 bases in between. The germline V gene encodes CDR1 SNHLY and CDR2 FYNNEI.